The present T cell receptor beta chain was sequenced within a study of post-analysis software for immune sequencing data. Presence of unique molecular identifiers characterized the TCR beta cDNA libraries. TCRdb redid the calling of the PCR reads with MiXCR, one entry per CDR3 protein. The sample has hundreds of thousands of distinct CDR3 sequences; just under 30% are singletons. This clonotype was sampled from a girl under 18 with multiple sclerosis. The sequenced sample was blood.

This CDR3 reads CASSQDGTGGNIQYF. CDR3 DNA: TGTGCCAGCAGCCAAGACGGGACAGGGGGGAACATTCAGTACTTC. The chain couples TRBV3-1 to TRBJ2-4; TRBD1 matches at 11 bases. The CDR3 loop spans 15 amino acids. Per the germline V gene, CDR1 is LGHDT and CDR2 is YNNKEL (reference sequence). The V gene end was trimmed by 0 bases and the J gene end by 7 bases; junction bases not matched to a gene: 2.